This entry features one T cell receptor beta chain sequence. Its antigen is not known. CDR3 length: 15 amino acids. Germline V gives CDR1 SNHLY, CDR2 FYNNEI. The ends were cut back, 4 bases at V and 1 base at J, with 14 bases in the middle. Treatment specified: oral pan-JAK inhibitor, 5-10 mg twice daily. The source of the sample is a study of CD8+ T cells in alopecia areata. Study context: Disease severity was quantified as SALT score of affected scalp area.

Sequencing templates came from extracted RNA that was reverse transcribed into cDNA. Profiled with immunoSEQ multiplex PCR; TCRdb holds only in-frame clones, not every one. The data hold about 190,000 clones, with around 56% observed a single time. Overall study results and limits: Mice gave a clearer picture of TCR sharing than patients did, possibly for HLA-related reasons. Researchers report lesional scalp, most notably alopecia totalis/universalis, outstripped normal scalp in clonality. For baseline CD8+ expansion, any link to response stays uncertain with one nonresponder.

This clonotype was obtained from a human donor with alopecia areata. This sample comprised CD4+ T cells sorted from blood, obtained at week 4, from a patient treated with tofacitinib. The rearrangement links TRBV2 to TRBJ2-7; D tentatively reads TRBD1 or TRBD2 (6 bases each). In DNA form, the CDR3 reads TGTGCCAGCAGTGCGGGGGCTAGCGAATCCTACGAGCAGTACTTC. Encoded protein: CASSAGASESYEQYF.